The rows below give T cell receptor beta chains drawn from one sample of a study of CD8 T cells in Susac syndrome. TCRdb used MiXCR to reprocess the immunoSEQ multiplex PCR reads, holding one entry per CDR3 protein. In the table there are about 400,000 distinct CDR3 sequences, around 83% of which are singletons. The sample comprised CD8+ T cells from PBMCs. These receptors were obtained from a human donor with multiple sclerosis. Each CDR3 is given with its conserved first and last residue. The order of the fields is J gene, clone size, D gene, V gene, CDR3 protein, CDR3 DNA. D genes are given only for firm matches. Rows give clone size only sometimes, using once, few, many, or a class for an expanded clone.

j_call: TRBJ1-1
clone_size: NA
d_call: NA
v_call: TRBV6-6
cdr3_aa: CASSSNRVGNTEAFF
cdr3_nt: TGTGCCAGCAGCTCTAACAGGGTCGGAAACACTGAAGCTTTCTTT

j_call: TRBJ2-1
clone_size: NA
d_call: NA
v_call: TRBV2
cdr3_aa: CASTVVGETSKQFF
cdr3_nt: TGTGCCAGCACCGTGGTAGGGGAGACCTCAAAGCAGTTCTTC

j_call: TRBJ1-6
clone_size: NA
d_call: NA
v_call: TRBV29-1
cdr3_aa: CSVRDGQDLHF
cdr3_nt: TGCAGCGTCCGGGACGGTCAGGATCTCCACTTT

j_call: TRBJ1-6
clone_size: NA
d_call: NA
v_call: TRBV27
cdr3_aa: CASSLSGLLNSPLHF
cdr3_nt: TGTGCCAGCAGTTTATCCGGACTCCTCAATTCACCCCTCCACTTT

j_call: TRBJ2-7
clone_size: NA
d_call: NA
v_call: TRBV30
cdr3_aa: CAWDEGAVNAEQYF
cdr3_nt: TGTGCCTGGGATGAAGGCGCGGTGAATGCCGAGCAGTACTTC

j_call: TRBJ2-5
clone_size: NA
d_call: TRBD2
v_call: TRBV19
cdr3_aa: CASSTTDEAGGRETQYF
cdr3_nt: TGTGCCAGTAGTACCACGGATGAGGCGGGGGGTCGGGAGACCCAGTACTTC

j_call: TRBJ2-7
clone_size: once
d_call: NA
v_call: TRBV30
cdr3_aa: CAWGSPLKYEQYF
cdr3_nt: TGTGCCTGGGGATCACCGTTAAAATACGAGCAGTACTTC

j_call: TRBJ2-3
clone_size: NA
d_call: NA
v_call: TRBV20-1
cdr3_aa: CSARVMGGQITDTQYF
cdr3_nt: TGCAGTGCTAGAGTTATGGGGGGGCAAATCACAGATACGCAGTATTTT

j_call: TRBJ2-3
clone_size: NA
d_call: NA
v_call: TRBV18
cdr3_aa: CASSPTGSIKDTQYF
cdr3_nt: TGTGCCAGCTCACCCACAGGGAGTATTAAAGATACGCAGTATTTT

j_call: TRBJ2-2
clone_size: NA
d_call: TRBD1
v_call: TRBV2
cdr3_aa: CASRLQGESNTGELFF
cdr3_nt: TGTGCCAGCAGGCTACAGGGGGAATCGAACACCGGGGAGCTGTTTTTT

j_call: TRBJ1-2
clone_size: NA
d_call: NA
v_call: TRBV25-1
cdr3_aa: CASSEYYGGYGYTF
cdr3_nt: TGTGCCAGCAGTGAATATTACGGGGGTTATGGCTACACCTTC

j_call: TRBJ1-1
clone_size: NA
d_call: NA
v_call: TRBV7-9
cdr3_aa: CASSLPGSNTEAFF
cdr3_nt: TGTGCCAGCAGCTTGCCAGGTTCGAACACTGAAGCTTTCTTT

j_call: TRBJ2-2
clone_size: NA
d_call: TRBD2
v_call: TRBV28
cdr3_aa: CASSPKLALNTGELFF
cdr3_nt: TGTGCCAGCAGCCCGAAACTAGCGTTGAACACCGGGGAGCTGTTTTTT

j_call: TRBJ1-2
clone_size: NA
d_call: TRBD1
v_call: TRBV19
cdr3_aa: CASSIPGTAYGYTF
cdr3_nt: TGTGCCAGTAGTATACCCGGGACAGCTTATGGCTACACCTTC

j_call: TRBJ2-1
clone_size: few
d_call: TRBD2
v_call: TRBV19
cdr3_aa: CASSPLAGGPNEQFF
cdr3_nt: TGTGCCAGTAGTCCGTTAGCGGGAGGGCCCAATGAGCAGTTCTTC

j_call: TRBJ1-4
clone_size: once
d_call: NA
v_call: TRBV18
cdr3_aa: CASSPNVPRTRSLEKLFF
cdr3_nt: TGTGCCAGCTCACCAAATGTCCCCAGGACAAGGTCGTTGGAAAAACTGTTTTTT

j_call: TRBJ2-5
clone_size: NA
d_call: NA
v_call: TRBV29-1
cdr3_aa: CSVEGGPGEETQYF
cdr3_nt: TGCAGCGTTGAAGGAGGTCCGGGGGAAGAGACCCAGTACTTC

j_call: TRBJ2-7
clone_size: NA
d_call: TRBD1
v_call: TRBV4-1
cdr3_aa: CASSQGRLAGSGGLEQYF
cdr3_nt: TGCGCCAGCAGCCAAGGCCGATTGGCAGGTTCAGGGGGTTTAGAGCAGTACTTC

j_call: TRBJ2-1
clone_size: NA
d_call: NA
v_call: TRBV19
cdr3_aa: CASRPGPLENEQFF
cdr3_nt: TGTGCCAGTAGGCCGGGGCCTCTAGAGAATGAGCAGTTCTTC

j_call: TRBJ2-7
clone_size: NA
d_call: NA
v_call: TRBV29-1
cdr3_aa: CSVEDPSGEQYF
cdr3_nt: TGCAGCGTTGAAGATCCTTCGGGCGAGCAGTACTTC

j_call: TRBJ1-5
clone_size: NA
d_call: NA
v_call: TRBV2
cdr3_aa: CASSEMGYNQPQHF
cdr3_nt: TGTGCCAGCAGTGAAATGGGGTACAATCAGCCCCAGCATTTT

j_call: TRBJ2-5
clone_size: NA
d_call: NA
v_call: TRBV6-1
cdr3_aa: CASSRGGLYQETQYF
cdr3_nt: TGTGCCAGCAGCCGTGGAGGGCTATACCAAGAGACCCAGTACTTC

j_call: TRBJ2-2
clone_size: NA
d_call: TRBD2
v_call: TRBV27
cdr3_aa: CASRATGTISSGELFF
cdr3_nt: TGTGCCAGCAGAGCCACCGGGACTATCAGTAGCGGGGAGCTGTTTTTT

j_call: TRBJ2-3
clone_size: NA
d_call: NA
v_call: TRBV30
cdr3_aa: CAWSVLGVGTDTQYF
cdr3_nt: TGTGCCTGGAGTGTACTGGGTGTGGGCACAGATACGCAGTATTTT

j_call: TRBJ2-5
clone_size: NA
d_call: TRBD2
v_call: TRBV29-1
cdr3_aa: CSVDLPAGLAGVRETQYF
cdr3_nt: TGCAGCGTTGATCTACCAGCGGGACTAGCGGGAGTTCGGGAGACCCAGTACTTC

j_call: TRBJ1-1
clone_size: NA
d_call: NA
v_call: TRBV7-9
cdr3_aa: CASSLKRGGPGDTEAFF
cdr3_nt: TGTGCCAGCAGCTTAAAAAGGGGAGGGCCGGGGGACACTGAAGCTTTCTTT

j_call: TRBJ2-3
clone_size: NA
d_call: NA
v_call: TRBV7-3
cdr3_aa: CASSLKPIDTQYF
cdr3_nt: TGTGCCAGCAGCTTAAAACCAATAGATACGCAGTATTTT

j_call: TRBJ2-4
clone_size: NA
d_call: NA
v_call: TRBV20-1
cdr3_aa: CSAGQPHYPKNIQYF
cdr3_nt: TGCAGTGCTGGCCAACCTCATTACCCAAAAAACATTCAGTACTTC

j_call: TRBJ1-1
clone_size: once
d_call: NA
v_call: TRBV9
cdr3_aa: CASSVVGGSEAFF
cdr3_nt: TGTGCCAGCAGCGTAGTAGGGGGAAGTGAAGCTTTCTTT

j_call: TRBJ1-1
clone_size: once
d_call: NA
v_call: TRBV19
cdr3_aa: CASSIDSAVYTEAFF
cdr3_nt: TGTGCCAGTAGTATTGATTCGGCCGTTTACACTGAAGCTTTCTTT

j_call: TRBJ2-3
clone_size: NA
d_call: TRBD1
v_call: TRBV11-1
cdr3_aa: CASTTGDLTDTQYF
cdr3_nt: TGTGCCAGCACGACAGGGGATTTGACAGATACGCAGTATTTT

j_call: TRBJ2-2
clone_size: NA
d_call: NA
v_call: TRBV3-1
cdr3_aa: CASSQDAGTDGELFF
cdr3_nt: TGTGCCAGCAGCCAAGATGCGGGCACGGACGGGGAGCTGTTTTTT